This entry lists 27 T cell receptor beta chains sequenced from one sample in a study of monozygotic twins with inflammatory bowel disease. Following a re-call of the 5' RACE reads, TCRdb has one entry per CDR3 protein and lacks DNA. Across some 440,000 distinct CDR3 sequences, the top ten clones capture 2% to 2.5% of the sample. The sample was blood. The receptor set was obtained from a human donor with ulcerative colitis or Crohn's disease, or a healthy co-twin of an affected twin (not recorded which).

V and J are TRBV4-3 and TRBJ1-1; TCRdb returns TRBD1, unconfirmable since there is no DNA. The CDR3 contains 16 residues. Germline V gene sequence: CDR1 LGHNA, CDR2 YSLEER. The CDR3 spells CATSQVLTGPTTEAFF.

This chain's CDR3 is CAWSSAWGRPFQPQHF. This sequence joins TRBV30 and TRBJ1-5; TCRdb names TRBD1, which stays unverified in the absence of DNA. Per the germline V gene, CDR1 is GTSNPN and CDR2 is SVGIG (reference sequence). The CDR3 has 16 residues.

The V call is TRBV3-1, the J call TRBJ1-5. In germline, CDR1 is LGHDT, CDR2 YNNKEL (reference sequence). This CDR3 is 16 amino acids long. This CDR3 is CASSHSMGTGNQPQHF.

The chain combines TRBV7-3 with TRBJ1-1; TCRdb's D call, TRBD1, is unchecked because there is no DNA. CDR1 and CDR2 from the germline V gene are SGHTA and FQGTGA. The CDR3 length is 15 residues. The CDR3 here is CASSPQGHGFTEAFF.

The chain uses TRBV7-9 and TRBJ2-5. This CDR3 has 16 amino acids. Germline-derived CDR1 and CDR2 are SEHNR and FQNEAQ (reference sequence). The CDR3 here is CASSSRRQSMGETQYF.

The chain recombines TRBV5-4 with TRBJ1-1; absent DNA, TCRdb's TRBD1 call cannot be checked. This CDR3 comprises 16 residues. Germline V CDR1 and CDR2: SGHNT, YYREEE (reference sequence). CDR3 residues: CASSLARPVPSTEAFF.

The genes are TRBV12-3 or TRBV12-4 and TRBJ2-3; the D gene TCRdb calls, TRBD2, cannot be checked with no DNA. This CDR3 has 15 residues. The CDR3 here is CASRPGLAGTDTQYF.

V is TRBV5-1 and J is TRBJ1-5; TCRdb's D call of TRBD1 is untestable without DNA. This CDR3 comprises 15 residues. The germline V gene has CDR1 SGHRS and CDR2 YFSETQ. The chain's CDR3 is CASSLVTGSDQPQHF.

CDR3 protein: CSVAGGQGQETQYF. The chain carries TRBV29-1 and TRBJ2-5; TCRdb outputs TRBD1, but without DNA this stays unchecked. The germline gives CDR1 SQVTM, CDR2 ANQGSEA. This CDR3 spans 14 amino acids.

The chain recombines TRBV20-1 with TRBJ2-5. Germline V gene lookup returns CDR1 DFQATT and CDR2 SNEGSKA (reference sequence). The CDR3 has 11 residues. The CDR3 loop reads CSALEQETQYF.

J is TRBJ2-1 and V is TRBV15. CDR3 length: 12 residues. CDR1 LNHNV and CDR2 YYDKDF come from the germline V gene (reference sequence). The CDR3 protein is CATSRETYQQFF.

The chain's CDR3 is CASSWGIGTEAFF. The chain links TRBV5-1 to TRBJ1-1. CDR1 and CDR2 (germline): SGHRS, YFSETQ. The length of the CDR3 is 13 residues.

V and J are TRBV18 and TRBJ2-3. The CDR3 loop spans 14 amino acids. The germline gives CDR1 KGHSH, CDR2 LQKENI. The CDR3 loop reads CASSPALGSDTQYF.

The chain couples TRBV6-1 to TRBJ1-2; TCRdb's D call of TRBD1 is untestable without DNA. The germline CDR1 and CDR2 sequences are MNHNS and SASEGT. This CDR3 has 15 residues. CDR3 protein: CASSPLSGIGDGYTF.

This chain uses TRBV27 with TRBJ1-6; TCRdb's assignment of TRBD1 cannot be checked, as there is no DNA. The CDR3 is made up of 14 amino acids. Germline V gene sequence: CDR1 MNHEY, CDR2 SMNVEV (reference sequence). CDR3 loop: CASSPTGINSPLHF.

The V and J genes are TRBV27 and TRBJ1-6; TCRdb's D call, TRBD1, is unchecked because there is no DNA. The CDR3 length is 15 residues. Germline lookup yields CDR1 MNHEY and CDR2 SMNVEV (reference sequence). CDR3 loop: CASRTGQLNNSPLHF.

V and J are TRBV7-2 and TRBJ2-3; TCRdb calls TRBD1, which cannot be checked without DNA. Germline CDR1 and CDR2: SGHTA and FQGNSA. This CDR3 region has 12 residues. Here the CDR3 reads CASSYGTGTGYF.

V is TRBV2 and J is TRBJ2-1. The CDR3 is 12 residues long. The germline CDR1 and CDR2 sequences are SNHLY and FYNNEI. CDR3 amino acids: CASSQTNNEQFF. Full variable domain (rest looked up from reference TRBV2 and TRBJ2-1): EPEVTQTPSHQVTQMGQEVILRCVPISNHLYFYWYRQILGQKVEFLVSFYNNEISEKSEIFDDQFSVERPDGSNFTLKIRSTKLEDSAMYFCASSQTNNEQFFGPGTRLTVL.

V gene TRBV6-5 combines with J gene TRBJ2-1; TCRdb names TRBD2, which stays unverified in the absence of DNA. Germline CDR1 reads MNHEY; CDR2 reads SVGAGI. The CDR3 spans 14 residues. CDR3 sequence reads: CASSYGGSWDEQFF.

The CDR3 protein is CASSTPWDRADEAFF. The chain employs TRBV7-7 and TRBJ1-1; TCRdb designates TRBD1, a call that cannot be tested without DNA. Per germline, CDR1 SSHAT and CDR2 FNYEAQ (reference sequence). The CDR3 covers 15 residues.

The chain's CDR3 is CSASGQGNTEAFF. The chain couples TRBV20-1 to TRBJ1-1; TCRdb's assignment of TRBD1 cannot be checked, as there is no DNA. Looked up from germline, CDR1 is DFQATT and CDR2 is SNEGSKA (reference sequence). The CDR3 runs 13 residues.

The chain links TRBV11-2 to TRBJ2-3; lacking DNA, the TRBD1 call made by TCRdb goes unchecked. Germline V lookup: CDR1 SGHAT, CDR2 FQNNGV. The CDR3 contains 16 residues. The CDR3 reads CASSYGQGASADTQYF.

The rearrangement uses TRBV7-4 and TRBJ1-5; the TCRdb call, TRBD1, lacks DNA for checking. The germline V gene has CDR1 SGHVT and CDR2 SQSDAQ. The CDR3 spans 19 residues. This CDR3 is CASSLFPPDSPYSNQPQHF.

This chain uses TRBV7-9 with TRBJ1-1. CDR1 is SEHNR and CDR2 is FQNEAQ in the germline V gene (reference sequence). This CDR3 comprises 13 residues. The CDR3 sequence: CASSPRSNTEAFF.

The rearrangement links TRBV7-2 to TRBJ1-2. Germline CDR1 is SGHTA and CDR2 is FQGNSA. The CDR3 is 15 residues long. CDR3 amino acids: CASSFHPATDYGYTF.

CDR3 in amino acids: CATSDFTSGTTDTQYF. The chain recombines TRBV24-1 with TRBJ2-3; TCRdb's D gene call, TRBD2, goes unchecked for lack of DNA. The CDR3 extends over 16 amino acids. Germline CDR1 and CDR2: KGHDR and SFDVKD.

The chain carries TRBV10-3 and TRBJ2-2; the TCRdb call, TRBD2, lacks DNA for checking. CDR3 size: 13 residues. Germline loops: CDR1 ENHRY, CDR2 SYGVKD. CDR3 loop: CALAYGNTGELFF.